Listed below are T cell receptor beta chains from one sample, sequenced in a study of cytomegalovirus exposure and HLA in healthy donors. Measured with immunoSEQ multiplex PCR; TCRdb has only the in-frame clones, and not every one. The repertoire consists of approximately 30,000 clones, with 44% occurring once and the leading ten covering less than 2%. The sequencing sample was made of PBMCs. The receptors stem from a woman aged 45-59 years in good health and CMV-seronegative. Each CDR3 is given with its conserved first and last residue. The order of the fields is CDR3 length, J gene, D gene, V gene, clone size, CDR3 DNA, CDR3 protein. The D gene is left open where the match is weak. Rows give clone size only sometimes, using once, few, many, or a class for an expanded clone.

15 TRBJ2-7 TRBD1 TRBV6-1 . TGTGCCAGCAATAGAGGGACAGGGAGCTCCTACGAGCAGTACTTC CASNRGTGSSYEQYF
14 TRBJ1-1 TRBD1 TRBV18 . TGTGCCAGCTCAATCGGGACAGGGGTTACTGAAGCTTTCTTT CASSIGTGVTEAFF
15 TRBJ1-1 . TRBV5-1 few TGCGCCAGCAGCGCTAGGGGCAGGGTGAACACTGAAGCTTTCTTT CASSARGRVNTEAFF
12 TRBJ1-5 . TRBV28 . TGTGCCGGGGCGTATAGCAATCAGCCCCAGCATTTT CAGAYSNQPQHF
13 TRBJ1-2 TRBD1 TRBV30 . TGTGCCTGGAGTAGGGACAGGCCCTATGGCTACACCTTC CAWSRDRPYGYTF
13 TRBJ2-5 . TRBV12-1 . TGTGCCAGCAGCTTTAGAGGGTTCAAGACCCAGTACTTC CASSFRGFKTQYF
18 TRBJ2-7 TRBD2 TRBV4-2 few TGTGCCAGCAGCCAAGATGAGGCTAGCGGGAGAAGGGGCCACGAGCAGTACTTC CASSQDEASGRRGHEQYF
19 TRBJ2-3 TRBD2 TRBV4-1 . TGCGCCAGCAGCCAAGATGGGGTAGCGGGAGGGTACGGCACAGATACGCAGTATTTT CASSQDGVAGGYGTDTQYF
14 TRBJ1-2 . TRBV5-5 . TGTGCCAGCAGCCGCCGGGAAACGAACTATGGCTACACCTTC CASSRRETNYGYTF
13 TRBJ2-5 TRBD2 TRBV6-5 . TGTGCCAGCAGTAGGGCGGGGGGAGAGACCCAGTACTTC CASSRAGGETQYF
12 TRBJ2-2 . TRBV6-6 . TGTGCCAGCGCCTACGGTTCCGGGGAGCTGTTTTTT CASAYGSGELFF
15 TRBJ1-1 . TRBV5-4 . TGTGCCAGCAGCTTCGGGGAGCTCAAGGGCGCTGAAGCTTTCTTT CASSFGELKGAEAFF
16 TRBJ1-4 TRBD1 TRBV9 . TGTGCCAGCAGCCCTAAAGAGGGGGCGCCTAATGAAAAACTGTTTTTT CASSPKEGAPNEKLFF
16 TRBJ1-6 . TRBV5-6 . TGTGCCAGCAGCTTGGGACGGAGCTCCTATAATTCACCCCTCCACTTT CASSLGRSSYNSPLHF
15 TRBJ2-2 . TRBV7-9 few TGTGCCAGCAGCTTATCAACGGGAGAGTCCGGGGAGCTGTTTTTT CASSLSTGESGELFF
13 TRBJ2-5 TRBD2 TRBV30 few TGTGCCTGGAGGGAGACTAGCGGGGAGACCCAGTACTTC CAWRETSGETQYF
15 TRBJ2-2 . TRBV27 . TGTGCCAGCAGTAGTGGACAGTCGGCCACCGGGGAGCTGTTTTTT CASSSGQSATGELFF
16 TRBJ2-3 TRBD2 TRBV5-6 . TGTGCCAGCAGTTATACTAGCGGGGGGCGCACAGATACGCAGTATTTT CASSYTSGGRTDTQYF
19 TRBJ2-2 TRBD1 TRBV5-4 . TGTGCCAGCAGCTTGGGGGAACCGGGACAGGGCCTCTTTACCGGGGAGCTGTTTTTT CASSLGEPGQGLFTGELFF
13 TRBJ2-7 TRBD2 TRBV28 . TGTGCCAGTCTTCCGGGGGGAACCTACGAGCAGTACTTC CASLPGGTYEQYF
15 TRBJ2-1 TRBD2 TRBV2 . TGTGCCAGCAAGGTGGGACTAGCACTCGGGAATGAGCAGTTCTTC CASKVGLALGNEQFF
14 TRBJ2-7 TRBD1 TRBV5-1 few TGCGCCAGCAGCTTCTCGACAGGGAACTACGAGCAGTACTTC CASSFSTGNYEQYF
16 TRBJ2-7 TRBD1 TRBV2 . TGTGCCAGCAGTGCCGGACAGGCAGGGAGCTCCTACGAGCAGTACTTC CASSAGQAGSSYEQYF
15 TRBJ2-3 . TRBV27 once TGTGCCAGCAGTTTATGGACCCAAGGGGCAGATACGCAGTATTTT CASSLWTQGADTQYF
15 TRBJ2-3 . TRBV19 . TGTGCCAGTAGCAACTCTGGGGGCGGGCCCGATACGCAGTATTTT CASSNSGGGPDTQYF
16 TRBJ2-2 TRBD2 TRBV27 . TGTGCCAGCAGTTTGGGCGGACTAGGTGTCCCCGGGGAGCTGTTTTTT CASSLGGLGVPGELFF
16 TRBJ2-3 TRBD2 TRBV5-8 . TGTGCCAGCAGCTCCCGGACTAGCGGAAGAACAGATACGCAGTATTTT CASSSRTSGRTDTQYF
16 TRBJ1-5 . TRBV4-1 . TGCGCCAGCAGCCAAGATCCGGGTATCGGCAATCAGCCCCAGCATTTT CASSQDPGIGNQPQHF
16 TRBJ2-1 . TRBV6-6 few TGTGCCAGCAGTCTCTCCGGAGGGGAACCCTACAATGAGCAGTTCTTC CASSLSGGEPYNEQFF